These 15 T cell receptor beta chains came from one sample sequenced in a study of blood T cell repertoires in COVID-19. Sequencing used immunoSEQ multiplex PCR; TCRdb keeps in-frame clones, though not all of them. The data hold approximately 110,000 clones, with around 80% observed a single time. Sequenced: peripheral blood. These receptors were taken from a woman in her 70s with acute or convalescent COVID-19.

The chain uses TRBV5-4 and TRBJ1-2; maybe TRBD1 (5 bases). In germline, CDR1 is SGHNT, CDR2 YYREEE (reference sequence). The CDR3 covers 16 residues. The V gene lost 7 bases and the J gene lost 2 bases, with 21 bases spanning the gap. For the CDR3, the DNA is TGTGCCAGCTGGGATTACGGGGGGGTATGGAACTATGGCTACACCTTC. It is translated as CASWDYGGVWNYGYTF.

The J gene is TRBJ2-7, the V gene TRBV9; TRBD1 aligns across 12 bases. The V segment lost 4 bases and the J segment 6 bases; nucleotides outside the gene matches: 8. The CDR3 is made up of 15 amino acids. Per germline, CDR1 SGDLS and CDR2 YYNGEE. The CDR3, as DNA: TGTGCCAGCAGCCCTCGGGACAGGGGGCGCACCGAGCAGTACTTC. This translates into CASSPRDRGRTEQYF. The whole variable domain, remainder taken from reference TRBV9 and TRBJ2-7, is DSGVTQTPKHLITATGQRVTLRCSPRSGDLSVYWYQQSLDQGLQFLIQYYNGEERAKGNILERFSAQQFPDLHSELNLSSLELGDSALYFCASSPRDRGRTEQYFGPGTRLTVT.

The gene calls are TRBV5-1 and TRBJ2-3, with 10 bases identical to TRBD1. The V segment lost 4 bases and the J segment 0 bases; nucleotides outside the gene matches: 5. Germline V gives CDR1 SGHRS, CDR2 YFSETQ. The length of the CDR3 is 16 residues. The CDR3 coding sequence is TGCGCCAGCAGCCGGGACAGGGGACTTAGCACAGATACGCAGTATTTT. This translates into CASSRDRGLSTDTQYF.

This clone was picked up a small number of times. The chain combines TRBV7-9 with TRBJ1-5, with TRBD1 matching over 9 bases. The junction had 8 bases not matched to a gene; V was cut back by 5 bases and J by 6 bases. This CDR3 comprises 15 residues. CDR1 and CDR2 (germline): SEHNR, FQNEAQ (reference sequence). The CDR3 loop is CASSTGQGVGQPQHF. In DNA form, the CDR3 reads TGTGCCAGCAGCACGGGACAGGGAGTAGGTCAGCCCCAGCATTTT.

The chain employs TRBV6-1 and TRBJ1-1, with D possibly TRBD1 on 6 matching bases. Germline CDR1 MNHNS, CDR2 SASEGT. Deletions cut 3 bases from V and 4 bases from J, with 18 bases between. This CDR3 comprises 16 residues. In DNA form, the CDR3 reads TGTGCCAGCAGTGAGCCCCCTGACAGGTGGGTCACTGAAGCTTTCTTT. Translated, it gives CASSEPPDRWVTEAFF.

The V call is TRBV6-5, the J call TRBJ1-4, with 7 positions matching TRBD1. The CDR3 consists of 13 residues. Germline assignment: CDR1 MNHEY and CDR2 SVGAGI. Trimming took 6 bases from V and 4 from J; bases not matched to a gene: 2. CDR3 bases: TGTGCCAGCAGCGGGACAGTTAATGAAAAACTGTTTTTT. It translates to CASSGTVNEKLFF.

The J gene is TRBJ1-2, the V gene TRBV24-1; D unresolved. V was trimmed by 3 bases and J by 8 bases, leaving 12 bases between them. Germline values: CDR1 KGHDR, CDR2 SFDVKD. The CDR3 extends over 13 amino acids. In DNA, the CDR3 is TGTGCCACCAGTGATCCCGGGTCAGACGGCTACACCTTC. The encoded protein is CATSDPGSDGYTF.

The rearrangement uses TRBV6-5 and TRBJ2-1, with 7 bases aligning to TRBD1. Unmatched junction bases numbered 4, after V lost 0 bases and J lost 8 bases. This CDR3 has 14 amino acids. CDR1 and CDR2 (germline): MNHEY, SVGAGI. CDR3 in amino acids: CASSYSATGYEQFF. CDR3 DNA sequence: TGTGCCAGCAGTTACTCGGCGACAGGGTATGAGCAGTTCTTC.

V and J are TRBV2 and TRBJ2-1; 9 nucleotides align to TRBD1. Germline V gives CDR1 SNHLY, CDR2 FYNNEI. The V segment lost 4 bases and the J segment 3 bases; nucleotides outside the gene matches: 7. CDR3 length: 16 residues. CDR3 nucleotide sequence: TGTGCCAGCAGTGGACAGGGGGGGTGGAGCTACAATGAGCAGTTCTTC. Its protein is CASSGQGGWSYNEQFF. The whole variable domain, remainder taken from reference TRBV2 and TRBJ2-1, is EPEVTQTPSHQVTQMGQEVILRCVPISNHLYFYWYRQILGQKVEFLVSFYNNEISEKSEIFDDQFSVERPDGSNFTLKIRSTKLEDSAMYFCASSGQGGWSYNEQFFGPGTRLTVL.

The rearrangement links TRBV5-1 to TRBJ2-1; possible D gene TRBD1, 6 bases. Germline CDR1 reads SGHRS; CDR2 reads YFSETQ. The germline V and J ends were trimmed by 1 base and 4 bases, with 18 bases remaining between them. The CDR3 totals 17 residues. The CDR3 is CASSLKRDTNGYNEQFF. For the CDR3, the DNA is TGCGCCAGCAGCTTGAAGAGGGACACGAACGGGTACAATGAGCAGTTCTTC.

The chain is built from TRBV5-5 and TRBJ2-7; 10 bases are shared with TRBD2. Per the germline V gene, CDR1 is SGHKS and CDR2 is YYEKEE (reference sequence). The CDR3 is 15 amino acids. With 4 bases clipped from V and 7 bases from J, the junction kept 11 bases outside the gene matches. Here the CDR3 reads CASSPLASGRGEQYF. CDR3 DNA sequence: TGTGCCAGCAGCCCTCTCGCGAGCGGGAGGGGAGAGCAGTACTTC.

The V and J genes are TRBV5-4 and TRBJ1-3, with 9 positions matching TRBD1. The CDR3 covers 14 residues. CDR1 is SGHNT, CDR2 YYREEE, per germline (reference sequence). Trimming cost V 3 bases and J 5 bases; bases outside gene matches: 3. CDR3 in amino acids: CASSSGTGRNTIYF. The CDR3 DNA is TGTGCCAGCAGCTCGGGGACAGGGCGAAACACCATATATTTT. Complete variable domain (other parts from reference TRBV5-4 and TRBJ1-3): ETGVTQSPTHLIKTRGQQVTLRCSSQSGHNTVSWYQQALGQGPQFIFQYYREEENGRGNFPPRFSGLQFPNYSSELNVNALELDDSALYLCASSSGTGRNTIYFGEGSWLTVV.

The chain uses TRBV28 and TRBJ2-5, with TRBD2 matching 9 bases. This CDR3 is 13 amino acids long. Germline V CDR1 and CDR2: MDHEN, SYDVKM. The J segment lost 4 bases and the V segment lost 7 bases, leaving 4 bases of the junction unmatched. The CDR3 sequence is CASTAGGRETQYF. CDR3 DNA sequence: TGTGCCAGCACCGCGGGGGGGCGAGAGACCCAGTACTTC.

This chain uses TRBV5-4 with TRBJ1-2; 8 positions agree with TRBD1. After removal of 2 bases from V and 4 bases from J, the junction contained 7 bases not matched to a gene. Germline V lookup: CDR1 SGHNT, CDR2 YYREEE (reference sequence). CDR3 length: 15 residues. In nucleotides, the CDR3 is TGTGCCAGCAGCTTACCCGGACAGGGATCCTATGGCTACACCTTC. Translation: CASSLPGQGSYGYTF.

The V and J genes are TRBV5-5 and TRBJ1-2, with a possible D match to TRBD1 (5 bases). The CDR3 consists of 17 residues. The germline CDR1 and CDR2 sequences are SGHKS and YYEKEE (reference sequence). V lost 0 bases to trimming and J lost 5 bases, with 20 bases between them. The CDR3 spells CASSLAVDTQMGYGYTF. In DNA, the CDR3 is TGTGCCAGCAGCTTGGCCGTGGACACCCAAATGGGGTATGGCTACACCTTC.